This T cell receptor beta chain was found in a study of cytomegalovirus exposure and HLA in healthy donors. Overall study context: Researchers found that under 90% of some 400 genotyped donors fell within the Caucasian-associated ancestry cluster.

Use of 60 Vbeta and 13 Jbeta primers characterized the PCR. Clones were sequenced by immunoSEQ multiplex PCR, and TCRdb holds only the in-frame ones, with some missing. The profile shows about 99,000 clones, around 77% of them singletons. This clone appeared a few times. Germline CDR1 is LNHNV and CDR2 is YYDKDF (reference sequence). CDR3 size: 14 residues. The V end was cut by 1 base, the J end by 6 bases, with 13 bases between. The chain carries TRBV15 and TRBJ2-7; possibly TRBD1 for D (5 bases). The sample was PBMCs. This TCR came from a man aged 35-49 years in good health and CMV-seronegative. For the CDR3, the DNA is TGTGCCACCAGCAGAGTCTCAGGGATGGGCGAGCAGTACTTC. Translated, it gives CATSRVSGMGEQYF.